This record looks at one T cell receptor beta chain sequence and its context. V dropped 4 bases and J dropped 2 bases, with 10 bases sitting between them. This CDR3 contains 13 residues. CDR1 and CDR2 (germline): SQVTM, ANQGSEA. The data were taken from a study of technical replicates of blood from a handful of donors. Libraries were prepared by immunoSEQ multiplex PCR; TCRdb keeps only in-frame clonotypes and omits some of them. This sample has 9,000 to 15,000 clones, with approximately 94% found just once. V and J are TRBV29-1 and TRBJ2-3, with D unclear. Sequenced: PBMCs. The sequence came from a human donor in good health. In DNA, the CDR3 is TGCAGCGTTGGGCACGAAAACACAGATACGCAGTATTTT. Translated, it gives CSVGHENTDTQYF.